These 23 T cell receptor beta chains were all obtained from the same sample, sequenced in a study of monozygotic twins with inflammatory bowel disease. TCRdb reprocessed the 5' RACE reads and keeps a single row for each CDR3 protein, giving no DNA. This sample's table has roughly 160,000 distinct CDR3 sequences. The sample comprised blood. These receptors were taken from a human donor with ulcerative colitis or Crohn's disease, or a healthy co-twin of an affected twin (not recorded which).

V is TRBV29-1 and J is TRBJ2-7. Germline CDR1 and CDR2: SQVTM and ANQGSEA. The CDR3 is 11 amino acids. Here the CDR3 reads CSVEYRYEQYF.

This sequence joins TRBV29-1 and TRBJ1-1; TCRdb's D call, TRBD1, is unchecked because there is no DNA. The CDR3 totals 16 residues. Germline CDR1 SQVTM, CDR2 ANQGSEA. The CDR3 sequence is CSARTGGEAANTEAFF.

The chain employs TRBV10-3 and TRBJ1-2; TCRdb's assignment of TRBD1 cannot be checked, as there is no DNA. Germline assignment: CDR1 ENHRY and CDR2 SYGVKD. This CDR3 region has 12 residues. CDR3 sequence: CAISVAGDGYTF.

This chain links TRBV10-3 with TRBJ1-6; with no DNA, the TCRdb D assignment of TRBD1 cannot be verified. The CDR3 is made up of 14 amino acids. Germline CDR1 reads ENHRY; CDR2 reads SYGVKD. The CDR3 reads CAIRGQGRDSPLHF.

The chain carries TRBV5-1 and TRBJ2-1; TCRdb indicates TRBD1, and absent DNA this call remains unverified. The CDR3 spans 16 residues. Germline CDR1 SGHRS, CDR2 YFSETQ. CDR3 amino acids: CASSLAGQGAYNEQFF.

V is TRBV21-1 and J is TRBJ2-1; TCRdb reports TRBD2, a call that lacks DNA to check it against. TRBV21-1 is marked as a pseudogene. The CDR3 extends over 18 amino acids. CDR3 residues: CASSKTGLAGGPKNEQFF.

This chain links TRBV5-1 with TRBJ2-3. Germline V gene lookup returns CDR1 SGHRS and CDR2 YFSETQ. The CDR3 covers 15 residues. CDR3: CASSSTTPYTDTQYF.

The chain recombines TRBV10-3 with TRBJ1-2; the TCRdb D gene call, TRBD1, has no DNA to confirm it. The germline gives CDR1 ENHRY, CDR2 SYGVKD. This CDR3 is 13 amino acids long. The CDR3 protein is CAISGDREKGYTF.

J is TRBJ1-6 and V is TRBV20-1. Germline lookup yields CDR1 DFQATT and CDR2 SNEGSKA (reference sequence). This CDR3 has 13 residues. This CDR3 is CSARLSGNSPLHF.

This rearrangement joins TRBV7-9 to TRBJ2-6. This CDR3 is built from 14 residues. Germline lookup yields CDR1 SEHNR and CDR2 FQNEAQ (reference sequence). CDR3 sequence reads: CASSLASGANVLTF.

The chain's CDR3 is CASSTGGAYSNQPQHF. The chain employs TRBV6-1 and TRBJ1-5; there is no DNA to check the TCRdb D call of TRBD1. CDR3 size: 16 residues. Germline assignment: CDR1 MNHNS and CDR2 SASEGT.

This chain connects TRBV7-9 to TRBJ2-5; as DNA is missing, the TRBD1 call by TCRdb cannot be tested. The germline gives CDR1 SEHNR, CDR2 FQNEAQ (reference sequence). The CDR3 contains 15 residues. The CDR3 here is CASSPTGGYQETQYF.

V usage is TRBV5-5 and J usage is TRBJ1-6. The CDR3 is 18 residues long. Germline V gives CDR1 SGHKS, CDR2 YYEKEE (reference sequence). CDR3 residues: CASSLAVTGSSYNSPLHF.

The chain joins TRBV6-6 to TRBJ1-5. The CDR3 runs 14 residues. Germline lookup yields CDR1 MNHNY and CDR2 SVGAGI (reference sequence). The CDR3 region is CATQGGTKGEPQHF.

This chain links TRBV20-1 with TRBJ1-6. From germline, CDR1 is DFQATT and CDR2 SNEGSKA (reference sequence). This CDR3 comprises 18 residues. The CDR3 region is CSARKAAGVGSYNSPLHF.

V is TRBV7-8 and J is TRBJ2-5; TCRdb lists TRBD1, though no DNA is available to test this call. The CDR3 contains 16 residues. Per the germline V gene, CDR1 is SGHVS and CDR2 is FQNEAQ. The CDR3 reads CASSLNRVGRQETQYF.

J is TRBJ2-3 and V is TRBV24-1; lacking DNA, the TRBD2 call made by TCRdb goes unchecked. Germline lookup yields CDR1 KGHDR and CDR2 SFDVKD. The CDR3 totals 15 residues. The CDR3 region is CATSDRAGGTDTQYF.

The genes are TRBV5-1 and TRBJ2-3; TCRdb outputs TRBD2, but without DNA this stays unchecked. This CDR3 contains 16 residues. Germline assignment: CDR1 SGHRS and CDR2 YFSETQ. CDR3 sequence: CASSLISGSGADTQYF.

The gene calls are TRBV12-3 or TRBV12-4 and TRBJ1-6; no DNA is available, so the TRBD1 call from TCRdb remains unchecked. This CDR3 spans 15 amino acids. The CDR3 region is CASSLARGFNSPLHF.

The chain joins TRBV20-1 to TRBJ2-5; TCRdb indicates TRBD1, and absent DNA this call remains unverified. The germline gives CDR1 DFQATT, CDR2 SNEGSKA (reference sequence). This CDR3 spans 12 amino acids. CDR3 loop: CSARDGRETQYF.

The rearrangement uses TRBV20-1 and TRBJ1-1. From germline, CDR1 is DFQATT and CDR2 SNEGSKA (reference sequence). The CDR3 has 11 amino acids. The CDR3 spells CSGGPNTEAFF.

The chain combines TRBV11-1 with TRBJ2-5. This CDR3 contains 16 residues. Germline V gene lookup returns CDR1 SGHAT and CDR2 FQDESV (reference sequence). This CDR3 is CASQQTPGGYQETQYF.

The J gene is TRBJ2-2, the V gene TRBV20-1; lacking DNA, the TRBD1 call made by TCRdb goes unchecked. Per the germline V gene, CDR1 is DFQATT and CDR2 is SNEGSKA (reference sequence). The CDR3 runs to 14 residues. CDR3 in amino acids: CSAARDRIRGELFF.